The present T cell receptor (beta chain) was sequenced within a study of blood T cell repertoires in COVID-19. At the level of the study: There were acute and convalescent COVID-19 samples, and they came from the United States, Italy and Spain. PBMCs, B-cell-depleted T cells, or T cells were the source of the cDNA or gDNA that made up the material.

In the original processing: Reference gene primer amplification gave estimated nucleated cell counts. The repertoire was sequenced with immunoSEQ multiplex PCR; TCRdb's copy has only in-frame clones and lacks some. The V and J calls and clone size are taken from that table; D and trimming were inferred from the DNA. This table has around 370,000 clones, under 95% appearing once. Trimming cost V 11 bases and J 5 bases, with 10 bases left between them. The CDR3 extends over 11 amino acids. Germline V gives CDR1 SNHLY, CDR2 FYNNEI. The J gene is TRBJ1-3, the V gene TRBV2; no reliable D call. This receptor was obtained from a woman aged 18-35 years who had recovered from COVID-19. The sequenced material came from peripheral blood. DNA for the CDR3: TGTGCCTCCTCTCTTAGAAACACCATATATTTT. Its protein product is CASSLRNTIYF.